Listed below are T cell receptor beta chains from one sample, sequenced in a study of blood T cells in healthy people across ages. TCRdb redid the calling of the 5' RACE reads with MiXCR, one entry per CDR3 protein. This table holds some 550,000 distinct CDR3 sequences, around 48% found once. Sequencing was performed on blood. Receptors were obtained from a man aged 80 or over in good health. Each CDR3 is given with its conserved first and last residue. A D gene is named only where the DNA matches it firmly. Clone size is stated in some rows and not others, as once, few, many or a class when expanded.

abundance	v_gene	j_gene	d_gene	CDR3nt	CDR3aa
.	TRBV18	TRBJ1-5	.	TGTGCCAGCGCACCGGACAATCAGCCCCAGCATTTT	CASAPDNQPQHF
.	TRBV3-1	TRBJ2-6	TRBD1	TGTGCCAGCACCTCTAGGGGGCGTGGGGCCAACGTCCTGACTTTC	CASTSRGRGANVLTF
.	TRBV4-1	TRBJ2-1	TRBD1	TGCGCCAGCAGCCAAACCGGACAGGAAATGTACAATGAGCAGTTCTTC	CASSQTGQEMYNEQFF
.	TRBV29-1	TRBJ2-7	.	TGCAGCGTTGTTAGGGGGGCAAACGAGCAGTACTTC	CSVVRGANEQYF
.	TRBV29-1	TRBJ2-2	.	TGCAGCGTTGATGGATCCAACACCGGGGAGCTGTTTTTT	CSVDGSNTGELFF
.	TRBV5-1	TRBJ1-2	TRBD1	TGCGCCAGCAGAGCAACCGGGACAGGGAATGGCTACACCTTC	CASRATGTGNGYTF
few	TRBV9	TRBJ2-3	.	TGTGCCAGCAGCGTTTGGCAGAGCAGCACAGATACGCAGTATTTT	CASSVWQSSTDTQYF
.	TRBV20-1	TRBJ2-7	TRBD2	TGCAGTGCTGGAGATCCGGCTAGCGGGACCGGGGGCAATGAGCAGTACTTC	CSAGDPASGTGGNEQYF
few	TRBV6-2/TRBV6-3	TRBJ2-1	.	TGTGCCAGCAGTTATCGGTTCAGCTCCTACAATGAGCAGTTCTTC	CASSYRFSSYNEQFF
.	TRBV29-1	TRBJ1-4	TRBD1	TGCAGCGGACGGACAGGGGTGGGTGAAAAACTGTTTTTT	CSGRTGVGEKLFF
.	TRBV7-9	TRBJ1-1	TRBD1	TGTGCCAGCAGCTTAGTCGGACAGGGGATGGCTTTCTTT	CASSLVGQGMAFF
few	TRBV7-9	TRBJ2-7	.	TGTGCCAGCACCCCGACGATTTCCTACTACGAGCAGTACTTC	CASTPTISYYEQYF
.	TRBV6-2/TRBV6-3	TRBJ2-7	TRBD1	TGTGCCAGCAGTTACTCACAGGGGTCCTCCTACGAGCAGTACTTC	CASSYSQGSSYEQYF
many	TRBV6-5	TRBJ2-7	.	TGTGCCAGCAGTGATTCCCAGGGACCCGAGCAGTACTTC	CASSDSQGPEQYF
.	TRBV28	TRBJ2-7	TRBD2	TGTGCCAGCAGTTTCCAAAGCGGGAGGTGGTCCTACGAGCAGTACTTC	CASSFQSGRWSYEQYF
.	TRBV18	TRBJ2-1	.	TGTGCCAGCGCACCACCTAGCAGCAATGAGCAGTTCTTC	CASAPPSSNEQFF
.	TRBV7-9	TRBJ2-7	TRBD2	TGTGCCAGCAGCTCTAGCGGGACCCACGAGCAGTACTTC	CASSSSGTHEQYF
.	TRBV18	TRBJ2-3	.	TGTGCCAGCTCACCGGCTGAGACTAGGGATACGCAGTATTTT	CASSPAETRDTQYF
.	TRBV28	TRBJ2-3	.	TGTGCCAGCAATACTCACCGCCGGGGCCCCAACCCCACAGATACGCAGTATTTT	CASNTHRRGPNPTDTQYF
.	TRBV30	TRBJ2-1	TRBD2	TGTGCCTGGAGTGTTTTCGGGAGGTTCAATGAGCAGTTCTTC	CAWSVFGRFNEQFF